This T cell receptor (beta chain) is from a study of T cells in Graves' hyperthyroidism and ophthalmopathy (dated by TCRdb to the late 2010s). About the investigation overall: Peripheral blood was sampled at the time of initial diagnosis, prior to any treatment. TCR Vbeta CDR3 sequencing of roughly 140 peripheral blood samples (roughly 41 ophthalmopathy, over 70 hyperthyroidism and roughly 17 progressor patients) is reported in the paper. The approximately 90 discovery patients were divided at random into training and test sets in a 7:3 ratio. After blood sampling, hyperthyroidism patients were treated with methimazole at a starting dose of 30 mg daily, and ophthalmopathy patients were treated with high-dose intravenous methylprednisolone. An independent validation cohort of 18 to 20 hyperthyroidism patients and roughly 16 patients who later progressed to ophthalmopathy tested prospective prediction of ophthalmopathy. The study also compared thyroid tissue and blood T-cell repertoires from roughly 6 Graves' hyperthyroidism patients. A discovery cohort of roughly 100 patients, roughly 40 with Graves' ophthalmopathy and more than 55 with stable Graves' hyperthyroidism, was used to find distinguishing TCR V-J signatures.

This clonotype has just a few counts. Its antigen specificity is not known. It has no much larger one-base neighbor in the sample; base qualities were not kept. Moderately to severely active disease, a Clinical Activity Score of at least 3, a NOSPECS grade of at least 4, and a duration under 3 months were present in ophthalmopathy patients. Any patient with an uncontrolled infection, another autoimmune disease, pregnancy or lactation was excluded. Diagnoses were established on the basis of clinical symptoms, serum thyroxine and TRAb, thyroid ultrasound, and orbital computed tomography. PBMCs were isolated from 7.5 to 10 ml of fresh peripheral blood by Ficoll-Paque density gradient centrifugation. Total RNA was extracted using Trizol reagent, and RNA quality was assessed on an Agilent 2100 Bioanalyzer. Points the paper makes about the study in general: In cross-validation, a model built on a 13 V-J signature told ophthalmopathy apart from stable hyperthyroidism with under 90% sensitivity and about 81% specificity, and in testing the same model reached 80%/75%. No statistical method was used to set the sample size in advance, and investigators knew the group allocation. In validation, the model predicted progression to ophthalmopathy with roughly 70% sensitivity and approximately 72% specificity, a median of around 6.6 months before onset. Most expanded thyroid clonotypes (frequency above 0.001) were also detected in blood, a finding suggesting that blood repertoires may reflect thyroid immune responses.

From its cysteine to its phenylalanine, the CDR3 spans 14 amino acids. CDR3 DNA is the only sequence kept; it has 42 bases, read in frame from the first base. Looking up the germline V gene yields CDR1 SGHDN and CDR2 FVKESK. Clipping removes 4 bases from V and 9 bases from J, with 10 as the unmatched junction base count. The TCR beta CDR3 regions were amplified from RNA transcripts. The TCR CDR3 was subjected to a first round of RT-PCR using the HTBI primer set and the Qiagen OneStep RT-PCR kit. A second multiplex PCR round built the libraries, followed by size selection and purification. Sequencing of the libraries was done on an Illumina HiSeq2000 using paired-end 100 bp reads. The authors' pipeline ran thus. Raw data were processed with SOAPnuke, discarding reads with adapters, uncalled bases, mean Phred below 15, or no exact constant-primer or identifier match. COPE v1.2.5 was used to merge high-quality paired reads, and clonotypes were defined as unique nucleotide sequences. MiTCR v1.1 was used to align clonotypes to the IMGT TRBV, TRBD and TRBJ reference segments. The analysis included only V-J combinations with a frequency above 0.0001, which together covered roughly 99% of the repertoires. A TCS score was defined as the ratio between F50 (clonal expansion) and ExV (chaos), using BLOSUM62-based TCRdist between CDR3 peptides within each V-J. Welch's t-statistics and random forest reduced around 520 V-J features to 10 to 15, which were used in a naive Bayes classifier (R e1071). The raw public reads went through TCRdb reprocessing: fastp at Q25, MiXCR clone calling, in-frame beta chains kept. Each record represents a unique CDR3 protein, reported with the most common genes and DNA among its rows. TCRdb's processing, not the authors', yielded these V and J calls. Within this sample are about 380,000 distinct CDR3 sequences, with about a fifth of them counted one time only. The top ten clones comprise 35% to 50% of the sample.

The sample taken for sequencing was blood. The TCR sequence derives from a man between 18 and 29 years old with Graves' ophthalmopathy. This receptor chain uses TRBV14 and TRBJ2-3; the central 7 bases match TRBD2. The CDR3 loop reads CASSPWEGVITQYF. The nucleotide sequence is given as TGTGCCAGCAGCCCATGGGAGGGAGTCATCACGCAGTATTTT.